Reported below is one T cell receptor beta chain. Its antigen remains unknown. TCRdb redid the calling of the RT-PCR reads with MiXCR, one entry per CDR3 protein. The table records about 240,000 distinct CDR3 sequences, about 12% of them present only once. The V gene end was trimmed by 3 bases and the J gene end by 12 bases; junction bases not matched to a gene: 11. The CDR3 has 14 amino acids. Per the germline V gene, CDR1 is SNHLY and CDR2 is FYNNEI. This specimen belongs to a study of response to subunit inactivated influenza vaccine. Broader study findings: After each seasonal influenza vaccination, few new T cells are recruited, the authors suggested.

This chain joins TRBV2 and TRBJ2-5; 9 bases are a match to TRBD2. The source was non-naive T cells sorted from PBMCs, collected approximately 15 days before vaccination. The receptor's source is a man aged 45-65 years who received an inactivated influenza vaccine. The CDR3 sequence: CASSDGIAGVLEYF. The CDR3 nucleotides read TGTGCCAGCAGTGACGGTATAGCGGGGGTGCTTGAGTACTTC.